Detailed here is one T cell receptor (beta chain). Repertoires were generated with immunoSEQ multiplex PCR, while TCRdb's copy carries only in-frame clones and drops some. In the table there are about 70,000 clones, around 90% of which are singletons. The data derive from a study of T cell changes during pregnancy in multiple sclerosis. There are 12 residues in the CDR3. Trimming at V came to 8 bases and at J to 7 bases, leaving 4 bases not matched to a gene. Germline assignment: CDR1 LNHDA and CDR2 SQIVND (reference sequence). The sample in question was CD4+ T cells from peripheral blood mononuclear cells, obtained after pregnancy. The chain has TRBV19 and TRBJ1-5; 8 bases align to TRBD1. This clonotype was sampled from a female donor with multiple sclerosis, enrolled in a pregnancy study. This chain's CDR3 is CASGQGGQPQHF. The CDR3 region has the DNA TGTGCCAGTGGACAGGGAGGGCAGCCCCAGCATTTT.